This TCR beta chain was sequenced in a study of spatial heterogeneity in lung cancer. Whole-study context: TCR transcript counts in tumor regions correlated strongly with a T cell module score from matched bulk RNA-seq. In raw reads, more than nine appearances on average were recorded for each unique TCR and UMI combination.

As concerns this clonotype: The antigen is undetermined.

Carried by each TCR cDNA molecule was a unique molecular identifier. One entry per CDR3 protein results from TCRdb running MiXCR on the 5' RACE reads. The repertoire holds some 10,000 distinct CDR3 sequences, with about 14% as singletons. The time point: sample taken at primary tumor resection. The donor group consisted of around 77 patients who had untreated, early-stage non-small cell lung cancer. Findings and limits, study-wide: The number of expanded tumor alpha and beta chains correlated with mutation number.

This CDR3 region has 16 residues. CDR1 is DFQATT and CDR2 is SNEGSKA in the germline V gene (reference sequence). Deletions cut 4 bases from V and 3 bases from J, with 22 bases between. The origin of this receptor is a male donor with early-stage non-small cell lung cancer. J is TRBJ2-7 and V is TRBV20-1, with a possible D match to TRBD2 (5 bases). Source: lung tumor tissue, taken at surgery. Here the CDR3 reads CSANNIDFGMSYEQYF. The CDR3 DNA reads TGCAGTGCTAATAATATCGACTTCGGGATGAGCTACGAGCAGTACTTC.